This TCR beta chain was captured by sequencing in a study of control samples from healthy donors and cancer patients. Method: immunoSEQ multiplex PCR; TCRdb's copy keeps in-frame clones and lacks some. This table has about 220,000 clones, just under 95% appearing once. V was trimmed by 6 bases and J by 3 bases, leaving 20 bases between them. CDR1 is ENHRY, CDR2 SYGVKD, per germline. This CDR3 is 16 amino acids long. Sequenced: blood. This TCR came from a man aged 50 to 60 in good health. The chain recombines TRBV10-3 with TRBJ2-5, with D perhaps TRBD1 (7 bases). Written as DNA, the CDR3 is TGTGCCATCAGAAATCATCCGGGACAGCGGGAAGAGACCCAGTACTTC. This sequence encodes CAIRNHPGQREETQYF.